A selection of T cell receptor beta chains follows, all from one sample in a study of shared clonotypes between healthy human individuals. Repertoires were generated with immunoSEQ multiplex PCR, while TCRdb's copy carries only in-frame clones and drops some. The table records about a million clones, approximately 72% of them present only once. Sequencing was carried out using memory CD4+ T cells sorted from blood. The receptors here all came from a man aged 18 to 29 in good health. CDR3s include the opening cysteine and the closing phenylalanine or tryptophan. The D gene is left open where the match is weak. Size tells how often a clone was seen (once, few, many) or the class of an expanded clone, and some rows leave it out.

V gene	D gene	J gene	clone size	CDR3 DNA	CDR3 protein
TRBV6-1	-	TRBJ1-4	-	TGTGCCAGCAGTGAACCGGGGCAAAATGAAAAACTGTTTTTT	CASSEPGQNEKLFF
TRBV30	-	TRBJ1-6	-	TGTGCCTGGAGTACCAACGGGCAGGGAAGTTCACCCCTCCACTTT	CAWSTNGQGSSPLHF
TRBV19	TRBD1	TRBJ2-3	many	TGTGCCAGTAGTTGGACAGGAGGCACAGATACGCAGTATTTT	CASSWTGGTDTQYF
TRBV5-6	TRBD1	TRBJ1-6	few	TGTGCCAGCACCCTAAAACCGGGACAGATGGCCAATTCACCCCTCCACTTT	CASTLKPGQMANSPLHF
TRBV5-1	-	TRBJ2-3	-	TGCGCCTCCTCGGAAGTGGATACGCAGTATTTT	CASSEVDTQYF
TRBV4-1	-	TRBJ2-2	-	TGCGCCAGCAGCCTCCCCTCGGGGGTAGGGGAGCTGTTTTTT	CASSLPSGVGELFF
TRBV15	-	TRBJ1-1	few	TGTGCCACCAGCAGAGATGGAAAGTCCTTCTTT	CATSRDGKSFF
TRBV10-3	-	TRBJ2-5	-	TGTGCCATCAGTGAGTCGGGGTTAGAGACCCAGTACTTC	CAISESGLETQYF
TRBV18	-	TRBJ2-2	-	TGTGCCAGCTCACCACGGGGGAACACCGGGGAGCTGTTTTTT	CASSPRGNTGELFF
TRBV10-2	TRBD1	TRBJ1-2	-	TGCGCCAGCAGTGAGTTCCCCCGGACAGGGGGCTTTGGCTACACCTTC	CASSEFPRTGGFGYTF
TRBV7-6	-	TRBJ2-5	-	TGTGCCAGCAGCCAAGGTACTCCGGGAGAGACCCAGTACTTC	CASSQGTPGETQYF
TRBV20-1	-	TRBJ2-1	-	TGCAGTGCTAGACCCATGAATGAGCAGTTCTTC	CSARPMNEQFF
TRBV6-5	-	TRBJ1-1	-	TGTGCCAGCAGTTACACACCCTTCAGGGACACTGAAGCTTTCTTT	CASSYTPFRDTEAFF
TRBV18	-	TRBJ2-3	-	TGTGCCAGCTCACGGGCTCCTCGAAAGGGTATAGCGGAGACGACAGATACGCAGTATTTT	CASSRAPRKGIAETTDTQYF
TRBV7-8	TRBD2	TRBJ2-3	-	TGTGCCAGCAGGTCTCCCCTAGCGGGCACAGATACGCAGTATTTT	CASRSPLAGTDTQYF
TRBV10-1	-	TRBJ2-5	-	TGCGCCAGCAGTGAGAGTTCTCGGGGTGGAGAGACCCAGTACTTC	CASSESSRGGETQYF
TRBV28	TRBD1	TRBJ1-2	-	TGTGCCAGCAGAAGCCCCCTCACAGGGGCCGGCTACACCTTC	CASRSPLTGAGYTF
TRBV4-2	-	TRBJ1-3	-	TGTGCCAGCAGCCAAGAGACCGTGTCCGGAAACACCATATATTTT	CASSQETVSGNTIYF
TRBV7-2	TRBD2	TRBJ2-7	-	TGTGCCAGCAGTCGTGCCGGGACTACGGCCTCTCACGAGCAGTACTTC	CASSRAGTTASHEQYF
TRBV5-5	-	TRBJ1-2	-	TGTGCCAGCAGCTTGTCTAGGGTTCATGGCTACACCTTC	CASSLSRVHGYTF
TRBV19	-	TRBJ1-6	-	TGTGCCAGTTCCAGGGTCATTGATTCACCCCTCCACTTT	CASSRVIDSPLHF
TRBV16	-	TRBJ2-7	-	TGTGCCAGCAGCCGGACTTTTTTAACCTCCTACGAGCAGTACTTC	CASSRTFLTSYEQYF
TRBV6-6	TRBD1	TRBJ1-3	once	TGTGCCAGTCGACAGGGTGGCTCTGGAAACACCATATATTTT	CASRQGGSGNTIYF
TRBV19	-	TRBJ2-7	-	TGTGCCAGTAGTATCCAAAGTGGATACGAGCAGTACTTC	CASSIQSGYEQYF
TRBV9	-	TRBJ2-2	-	TGTGCCAGCAGCGTAGAAGGCTCCACCGGGGAGCTGTTTTTT	CASSVEGSTGELFF
TRBV29-1	-	TRBJ1-1	-	TGCAGCGTCCTCCCTTTTGGCTTGAACACTGAAGCTTTCTTT	CSVLPFGLNTEAFF
TRBV6-5	-	TRBJ2-7	few	TGTGCCAGCAGAAATTTCTACGAGCAGTACTTC	CASRNFYEQYF
TRBV6-6	TRBD1	TRBJ2-2	-	TGTGCCAGCATTCCCAGACGACAGGGGCTCACCGGGGAGCTGTTTTTT	CASIPRRQGLTGELFF
TRBV9	-	TRBJ1-6	many	TGTGCCAGCAGCGTAGCTACAGGTTCGAATTCACCCCTCCACTTT	CASSVATGSNSPLHF
TRBV10-3	TRBD1	TRBJ2-7	few	TGTGCCATCAGTGGGACCGGGACAGGGGACGCCTACGAGCAGTACTTC	CAISGTGTGDAYEQYF
TRBV19	-	TRBJ2-5	-	TGTGCCAGTAGTACTCAGACTGCAGGGACCCAGTACTTC	CASSTQTAGTQYF
TRBV9	-	TRBJ1-3	-	TGTGCCAGCAAGGTCGATCTCGGGGGAAACACCATATATTTT	CASKVDLGGNTIYF
TRBV18	-	TRBJ1-1	-	TGTGCCAGCTCACCACCGAGAAGCAAGAACACTGAAGCTTTCTTT	CASSPPRSKNTEAFF
TRBV28	-	TRBJ1-5	-	TGTGCCAGCAGGGCTCCCGGGCCCTACGCTAATCAGCCCCAGCATTTT	CASRAPGPYANQPQHF
TRBV4-1	-	TRBJ1-6	-	TGCGCCAGCAGCCAAGAGAGACAGACAAATTCACCCCTCCACTTT	CASSQERQTNSPLHF
TRBV27	-	TRBJ1-1	-	TGTGCCAGCAGTTTATCCGGGGGTTGGGCCACTGAAGCTTTCTTT	CASSLSGGWATEAFF
TRBV19	-	TRBJ1-1	once	TGTGCCAGTACGGTAAAGCGGGGTATGAACACTGAAGCTTTCTTT	CASTVKRGMNTEAFF
TRBV14	TRBD2	TRBJ2-1	-	TGTGCCAGCAGCCAGATCTTCGGGCTAGGTCAGCGGGCTAGCGGATACAATGAGCAGTTCTTC	CASSQIFGLGQRASGYNEQFF
TRBV6-5	-	TRBJ2-2	-	TGTGCCAGCAGGCCGGACCACGCGGGGACCGGGGAGCTGTTTTTT	CASRPDHAGTGELFF
TRBV9	-	TRBJ2-1	-	TGTGCCAGCAGCGTAGGAGCTTACAATGAGCAGTTCTTC	CASSVGAYNEQFF
TRBV7-6	-	TRBJ2-7	-	TGTGCCAGCAGCTCGGAGCCTTACGAGCAGTACTTC	CASSSEPYEQYF
TRBV11-3	-	TRBJ2-2	-	TGTGCCAGCAGCCCTCCGGGTCGGGACGGGGAGCTGTTTTTT	CASSPPGRDGELFF
TRBV4-1	-	TRBJ2-1	-	TGCGCCAGCAGCCAGATGGACCGGAGGGATGAGCAGTTCTTC	CASSQMDRRDEQFF
TRBV2	-	TRBJ2-7	once	TGTGCCAGCAGTGAATCTTGGACGGGCGAGCAGTACTTC	CASSESWTGEQYF
TRBV28	-	TRBJ1-4	-	TGTGCCAGCAGAGAGATCGGGGGCTATAGTGAAAAACTGTTTTTT	CASREIGGYSEKLFF